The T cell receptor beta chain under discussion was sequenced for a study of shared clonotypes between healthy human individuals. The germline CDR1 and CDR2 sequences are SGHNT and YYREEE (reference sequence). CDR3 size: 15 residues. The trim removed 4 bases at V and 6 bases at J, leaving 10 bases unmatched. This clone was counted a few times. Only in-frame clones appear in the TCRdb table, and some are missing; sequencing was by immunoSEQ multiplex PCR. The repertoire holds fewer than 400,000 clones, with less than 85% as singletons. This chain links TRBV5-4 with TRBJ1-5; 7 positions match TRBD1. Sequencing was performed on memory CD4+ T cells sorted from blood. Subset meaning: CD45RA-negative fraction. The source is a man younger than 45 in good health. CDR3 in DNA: TGTGCCAGCAGCCGGGACGAGACAGGGCGTCAGCCCCAGCATTTT. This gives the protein CASSRDETGRQPQHF.